This T cell receptor (beta chain) was found in a study of T cell repertoires in cytomegalovirus infection. Study information: The authors used CMV epitopes that were HLA-C-restricted (recently identified) and HLA-B-restricted (well studied). Study results and limitations: The study identified carriers of CMV plus the relevant HLA from cumulative public TCR beta family frequency.

TCRdb reanalysed the reads using MiXCR and keeps one entry per CDR3 protein. The sample records around 95,000 distinct CDR3 sequences, about 29% being singletons. Germline V gene data show CDR1 as SGHAT and CDR2 as FQNNGV. V gave up 5 bases and J gave up 5 bases; unmatched junction bases: 14. This CDR3 region has 17 residues. Ten or more counts support this clonotype. Its antigen is currently unknown. Sequenced here: CD8+ T cells from cultured PBMCs, sampled from culture after CMV antigen stimulation. This chain joins TRBV11-2 and TRBJ2-1; the match to TRBD2 covers 8 bases. The receptor's source is a human donor in good health (CMV status not recorded). Some clones in this sample may be carry-over from other donors' samples. CDR3 nucleotide sequence: TGTGCCAGCAGCACACTCCTCGGGACTAGGTCTAACAATGAGCAGTTCTTC. It yields the protein CASSTLLGTRSNNEQFF.